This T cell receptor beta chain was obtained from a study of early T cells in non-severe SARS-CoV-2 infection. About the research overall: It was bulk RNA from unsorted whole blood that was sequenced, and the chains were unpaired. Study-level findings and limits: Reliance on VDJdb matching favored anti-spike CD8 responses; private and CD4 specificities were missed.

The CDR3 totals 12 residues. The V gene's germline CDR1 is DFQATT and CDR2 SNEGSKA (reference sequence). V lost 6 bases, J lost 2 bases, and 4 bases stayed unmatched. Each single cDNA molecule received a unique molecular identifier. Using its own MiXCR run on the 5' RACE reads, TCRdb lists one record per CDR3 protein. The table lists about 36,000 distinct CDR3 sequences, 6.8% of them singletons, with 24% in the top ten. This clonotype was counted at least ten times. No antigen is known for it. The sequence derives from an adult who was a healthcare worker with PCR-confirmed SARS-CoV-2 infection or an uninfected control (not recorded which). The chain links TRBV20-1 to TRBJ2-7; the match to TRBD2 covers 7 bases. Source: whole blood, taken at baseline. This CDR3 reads CSARTRTYEQYF. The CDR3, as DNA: TGCAGTGCGCGGACTAGGACCTACGAGCAGTACTTC.